This TCR beta chain was documented in a study of T-cell reconstitution after alpha-beta-depleted transplantation in children. The TCRbeta library was prepared with unique molecular identifiers. TCRdb re-analysed the PCR reads in MiXCR, keeping a single row per CDR3 protein. The sample carries a few hundred thousand distinct CDR3 sequences, 9.7% recorded once. This clonotype has ten or more counts. The V and J ends lost 5 bases and 0 bases, in that order; junction bases with no gene match: 4. Germline V lookup: CDR1 SEHNR, CDR2 FQNEAQ (reference sequence). This CDR3 contains 15 residues. The origin of this receptor is a human donor who donated a stem cell graft to a child with SCID. Sequenced here: PBMCs from the stem cell graft donor, sampled from the stem cell graft. This chain links TRBV7-9 with TRBJ2-7, with TRBD2 matching over 10 bases. The chain's CDR3 is CASSLTSGVSYEQYF. The CDR3 nucleotides read TGTGCCAGCAGCCTTACTAGCGGGGTCTCCTACGAGCAGTACTTC.